The 27 T cell receptor beta chains presented below share a single source sample, sequenced in a study of shared clonotypes between healthy human individuals. Clones were read by immunoSEQ multiplex PCR, and TCRdb kept only the in-frame ones, dropping some. The data show approximately 720,000 clones, roughly 70% seen once. What was sequenced was memory CD4+ T cells sorted from blood. Sample subset: CD45RA-negative fraction. Receptor source: a woman aged 25 to 39 in good health.

This chain joins TRBV11-2 and TRBJ1-3; TRBD1 is a possible D gene (6 bases). The V and J ends lost 5 bases and 0 bases respectively, with 8 bases between them. There are 14 residues in the CDR3. Germline V lookup: CDR1 SGHAT, CDR2 FQNNGV. CDR3 DNA: TGTGCCAGCAGCCCGGGACACTCTGGAAACACCATATATTTT. Translated, it gives CASSPGHSGNTIYF.

The gene calls are TRBV28 and TRBJ2-4; the match to TRBD2 covers 10 bases. Germline V gives CDR1 MDHEN, CDR2 SYDVKM. Unmatched junction bases numbered 10, after V lost 6 bases and J lost 2 bases. The CDR3 length is 17 residues. The CDR3 region is CASSKAGTSDSKNIQYF. DNA for the CDR3: TGTGCCAGCAGCAAAGCCGGGACTAGCGACTCCAAAAACATTCAGTACTTC.

This sequence joins TRBV28 and TRBJ2-7; tentatively, D is TRBD2 (6 bases). The CDR3 spans 14 residues. The V gene's germline CDR1 is MDHEN and CDR2 SYDVKM. Trimming removed 7 bases at V and 0 bases at J, with 13 bases between. For the CDR3, the DNA is TGTGCCAGCACCTTGCGGGGCCCCTCCTACGAGCAGTACTTC. Its translation: CASTLRGPSYEQYF.

The V call is TRBV5-1, the J call TRBJ2-7; D unresolved. Germline CDR1 and CDR2: SGHRS and YFSETQ. Trimming pared 5 bases from V and 5 bases from J, leaving 11 bases between. This CDR3 has 12 amino acids. CDR3 sequence: CASRSNWDEQYF. For the CDR3, the DNA is TGCGCCAGCAGATCCAACTGGGACGAGCAGTACTTC. The full variable domain, with the rest looked up from reference TRBV5-1 and TRBJ2-7, is KAGVTQTPRYLIKTRGQQVTLSCSPISGHRSVSWYQQTPGQGLQFLFEYFSETQRNKGNFPGRFSGRQFSNSRSEMNVSTLELGDSALYLCASRSNWDEQYFGPGTRLTVT.

This clone was detected only a few times. This chain joins TRBV10-3 and TRBJ2-7; D perhaps matches TRBD2 (5 bases). V lost 3 bases and J 7 bases, leaving 10 bases between the germline ends. The germline gives CDR1 ENHRY, CDR2 SYGVKD. The length of the CDR3 is 12 residues. CDR3 sequence: CAISEFGNEQYF. CDR3 bases: TGTGCCATCAGTGAATTCGGGAATGAGCAGTACTTC.

This sequence joins TRBV27 and TRBJ2-2, with 7 positions matching TRBD2. Germline V gene sequence: CDR1 MNHEY, CDR2 SMNVEV (reference sequence). Germline trimming cut 7 bases from V and 7 bases from J; bases unmatched to any gene: 9. The CDR3 has 14 amino acids. The CDR3 here is CASISLAQRGELFF. The CDR3 DNA sequence: TGTGCCAGCATCTCACTAGCGCAACGCGGGGAGCTGTTTTTT.

V usage is TRBV11-2 and J usage is TRBJ2-2; the D call may be TRBD1 or TRBD2 (5 bases each). This CDR3 has 15 amino acids. Germline assignment: CDR1 SGHAT and CDR2 FQNNGV. Trimming removed 0 bases at V and 7 bases at J, with 12 bases between. CDR3 amino acids: CASSLDRGRGGELFF. CDR3 sequence (DNA): TGTGCCAGCAGCTTAGATCGGGGACGCGGCGGGGAGCTGTTTTTT.

This clone was found a few times. CDR3 nucleotides: TGTGCCAGCAAAAGTCTAGCAGCCGGATTTGGATATACGCAGTATTTT. Protein sequence: CASKSLAAGFGYTQYF. The genes are TRBV27 and TRBJ2-3, with D possibly being TRBD2 (5 bases). Germline CDR1 is MNHEY and CDR2 is SMNVEV (reference sequence). This CDR3 contains 16 residues. V gave up 7 bases and J gave up 7 bases, with 24 bases separating them.

This clone occurred many times. This CDR3 is CASSDFGLAGENTGELFF. The CDR3 nucleotides read TGTGCCAGCAGTGACTTTGGGCTGGCGGGAGAGAACACCGGGGAGCTGTTTTTT. The rearrangement links TRBV6-4 to TRBJ2-2; TRBD2 aligns across 7 bases. J gave up 1 base and V 1 base, and 9 bases lay outside the gene matches. The CDR3 consists of 18 residues. Germline V lookup: CDR1 MRHNA, CDR2 SNTAGT.

Regarding this clone: Just one base apart from a much larger clone, this may be a read error. The same CDR3 also results from other DNA sequences found in this sample. The J gene is TRBJ2-7, the V gene TRBV28, with D hard to call. The ends were cut back, 6 bases at V and 3 bases at J, with 6 bases in the middle. Germline lookup yields CDR1 MDHEN and CDR2 SYDVKM. The CDR3 is 11 residues long. The CDR3 DNA is TGTGCCAGCAGCCAATTCTACGAGCAGTACTTC. This encodes CASSQFYEQYF.

This clone has only a few counts. This chain connects TRBV7-2 to TRBJ2-5; D may be TRBD1 or TRBD2 (5 bases each). V lost 5 bases to trimming and J lost 5 bases, with 18 bases between them. In germline, CDR1 is SGHTA, CDR2 FQGNSA. This CDR3 spans 15 amino acids. CDR3: CASSLRGASGETQYF. The CDR3 coding sequence is TGTGCCAGCAGCCTTCGAGGGGCGTCAGGCGAGACCCAGTACTTC.

This sequence joins TRBV5-1 and TRBJ2-3; the match to TRBD2 covers 7 bases. The germline CDR1 and CDR2 sequences are SGHRS and YFSETQ. The CDR3 loop spans 15 amino acids. V was pared by 3 bases and J by 4 bases, with 8 bases of the junction left unmatched. The DNA for the CDR3 is TGCGCCAGCAGCTCCCAAGGGGCGGGGGCAGATACGCAGTATTTT. Translating gives CASSSQGAGADTQYF.

The chain has TRBV4-2 and TRBJ1-4; 7 nucleotides agree with TRBD1. CDR1 and CDR2 (germline): LGHNA, YNFKEQ. With V trimmed by 1 base and J by 7 bases, 9 bases remained unmatched. This CDR3 has 16 residues. CDR3 loop: CASSQAVTGNFEKLFF. The CDR3 region has the DNA TGTGCCAGCAGCCAAGCTGTGACAGGGAATTTTGAAAAACTGTTTTTT.

The rearrangement links TRBV29-1 to TRBJ2-1; tentative D call: TRBD2 (6 bases). Germline V CDR1 and CDR2: SQVTM, ANQGSEA. This CDR3 is built from 12 residues. The V end lost 4 bases, the J end lost 6 bases, and 10 bases lay between the germline ends. Written as DNA, the CDR3 is TGCAGCGTTGGACTAGGCAGCAATGAGCAGTTCTTC. This codes for CSVGLGSNEQFF.

The chain links TRBV18 to TRBJ2-3, with 9 bases fitting TRBD2. Looked up from germline, CDR1 is KGHSH and CDR2 is LQKENI. V gave up 4 bases and J gave up 2 bases; unmatched junction bases: 7. This CDR3 contains 16 residues. CDR3 nucleotide sequence: TGTGCCAGCTCACTGGGACCTAGCGGGACCACAGATACGCAGTATTTT. It specifies CASSLGPSGTTDTQYF. The full variable domain, its missing parts supplied by reference TRBV18 and TRBJ2-3, is NAGVMQNPRHLVRRRGQEARLRCSPMKGHSHVYWYRQLPEEGLKFMVYLQKENIIDESGMPKERFSAEFPKEGPSILRIQQVVRGDSAAYFCASSLGPSGTTDTQYFGPGTRLTVL.

The rearrangement joins TRBV25-1 to TRBJ2-3, with D unresolved. The V and J ends lost 6 bases and 2 bases respectively, with 9 bases between them. This CDR3 has 13 amino acids. Germline CDR1 is MGHDK and CDR2 is SYGVNS. This CDR3 reads CASRTTSTDTQYF. DNA for the CDR3: TGTGCCAGCAGGACGACATCCACAGATACGCAGTATTTT.

This chain uses TRBV5-1 with TRBJ2-3; D is ambiguous. CDR3 length equals 14 residues. From germline, CDR1 is SGHRS and CDR2 YFSETQ. With 5 bases removed from V and 2 bases from J, the gap between germline ends came to 12 bases. For the CDR3, the DNA is TGCGCCAGCAGTGCACCTTCGGTCACAGATACGCAGTATTTT. Protein: CASSAPSVTDTQYF.

This clone showed up just a few times. The J gene is TRBJ1-2, the V gene TRBV19; D unclear. The CDR3 has 9 amino acids. V shed 3 bases and J shed 7 bases, with 0 bases lying between them. Per the germline V gene, CDR1 is LNHDA and CDR2 is SQIVND (reference sequence). The chain's CDR3 is CASSIGYTF. In nucleotides, the CDR3 is TGTGCCAGTAGTATTGGCTACACCTTC.

In its sample, this clone was seen once. V and J are TRBV26 and TRBJ1-2; the D call of TRBD1 is as the table states it, not checked on the DNA. TRBV26 is a documented pseudogene. The CDR3 covers 12 residues. The CDR3 region has the DNA TGTGCCAGCAAGGGGGACCCCCCTGGCTACACCTTC. Translation: CASKGDPPGYTF.

The J gene is TRBJ2-1, the V gene TRBV6-1; maybe TRBD2 (6 bases). Trimming stripped 5 bases from V and 13 bases from J, with 18 bases between. CDR1 is MNHNS and CDR2 is SASEGT in the germline V gene. The CDR3 is made up of 13 amino acids. Written as DNA, the CDR3 is TGTGCCAGCAGTACCCGGGTGGGGGACTCCCAGTTCTTC. Translating it yields CASSTRVGDSQFF.

This clone was seen just once. V gene TRBV28 combines with J gene TRBJ1-5, with D tentatively TRBD1 (6 bases). This CDR3 contains 14 residues. Trimming took off 6 bases at V and 2 bases at J, with 11 bases between the two ends. CDR1 is MDHEN and CDR2 is SYDVKM in the germline V gene. CDR3 DNA: TGTGCCAGCAGCTTAAGGGGGGGCAATCAGCCCCAGCATTTT. Its protein product is CASSLRGGNQPQHF.

This clone was found a few times. The chain is built from TRBV2 and TRBJ2-6, with D possibly being TRBD2 (5 bases). The V gene lost 8 bases and the J gene lost 1 base, with 9 bases spanning the gap. Germline CDR1 and CDR2: SNHLY and FYNNEI. The CDR3 is 14 residues long. CDR3 sequence (DNA): TGTGCCAGCCTCGGACTTTCTGGGGCCAACGTCCTGACTTTC. Its translation is CASLGLSGANVLTF.

This clone has a handful of counts. This chain uses TRBV6-5 with TRBJ1-2, with D possibly matching TRBD1 (5 bases). Looked up from germline, CDR1 is MNHEY and CDR2 is SVGAGI. There are 15 residues in the CDR3. Trimming took 5 bases from V and 2 from J, leaving 15 bases between them. As DNA, the CDR3 is TGTGCCAGCAGTCACCTGAGGGGCTGGAACTATGGCTACACCTTC. It specifies CASSHLRGWNYGYTF.

The chain is built from TRBV9 and TRBJ1-1; no definite D call. V lost 0 bases, J lost 4 bases, and 7 bases lay in between. CDR1 is SGDLS and CDR2 is YYNGEE in the germline V gene. The CDR3 extends over 13 amino acids. The CDR3 coding sequence is TGTGCCAGCAGCGTAGCGGGGTTCACTGAAGCTTTCTTT. The encoded protein is CASSVAGFTEAFF.

The V gene is TRBV6-5, the J gene TRBJ2-7, with 9 bases fitting TRBD2. Per the germline V gene, CDR1 is MNHEY and CDR2 is SVGAGI. J lost 1 base, V lost 0 bases, and 4 bases had no gene match. The CDR3 extends over 16 amino acids. As DNA, the CDR3 is TGTGCCAGCAGTTACTCGGGTAGCGGGAGTTCCTACGAGCAGTACTTC. This translates into CASSYSGSGSSYEQYF.

The gene calls are TRBV28 and TRBJ2-1; 7 positions agree with TRBD1. The CDR3 loop spans 11 amino acids. The ends lost 6 bases at V and 15 bases at J; junction bases unmatched: 8. CDR1 and CDR2 from the germline V gene are MDHEN and SYDVKM. The CDR3 region is CASRDTGVPFF. The DNA for the CDR3 is TGTGCCAGCAGGGACACAGGGGTGCCGTTCTTC.

On this clone: This same CDR3 is encoded by further DNA sequences in the sample. The chain uses TRBV28 and TRBJ1-5, with D unresolved. This CDR3 region has 13 residues. Trimming left V 3 bases short and J 0 bases short, with 3 bases between. Germline V gives CDR1 MDHEN, CDR2 SYDVKM. CDR3 coding DNA: TGTGCCAGCAGTTTGATTAGCAATCAGCCCCAGCATTTT. Translation: CASSLISNQPQHF.